The rows below give T cell receptor beta chains drawn from one sample of a study of blood T cells in healthy people across ages. One entry per CDR3 protein, called by TCRdb with MiXCR from the 5' RACE reads. Of more than 650,000 distinct CDR3 sequences listed, roughly 20% are singletons. The sample comprised blood. The receptors were sampled from a man aged 70 or older in good health. Both conserved end residues are part of each CDR3.

CDR3aa,v_gene
CASRGRHSYEQYF,TRBV28
CASSLSGVGTDTQYF,TRBV7-9
CSARVGRLAGGYTGELFF,TRBV20-1
CASSALTSGQETQYF,TRBV7-2
CATSRERAQNIQYF,TRBV15
CASSTTSGGLYNEQFF,TRBV12-3/TRBV12-4
CATASGGQTQYF,TRBV28
CASSQDLAGGIYNEQFF,TRBV3-1
CASSSTSDQETQYF,TRBV7-2
CASSQVRGLAGYTF,TRBV3-1
CSAMSGRGGEQFF,TRBV20-1
CASSHSIRTGGTDTQYF,TRBV4-1
CSAQDRMTYEQYF,TRBV20-1
CASSFPSYEQYF,TRBV6-2/TRBV6-3
CASSVRLGDAFF,TRBV2
CAWNSDRGPASYNEQFF,TRBV30
CSVGQGASYGYTF,TRBV29-1
CAHGDSNLGSNYDYTF,TRBV6-2/TRBV6-3
CASSYGGVGTEAFF,TRBV6-5
CASSDSDRASPLHF,TRBV6-4
CASSLRLNLQETQYF,TRBV5-1
CASSQLEETQYF,TRBV4-1
CASSLHGGGTGELFF,TRBV12-3/TRBV12-4
CSARFSGGADTQYF,TRBV20-1
CASSLLAGDSYEQYF,TRBV7-8
CSARGPIGASGNTIYF,TRBV20-1
CSARMRYGYTF,TRBV29-1
CASSPFGIKEAFF,TRBV6-5
CSVDDSGANVLTF,TRBV29-1
CASSPRLADHNEQFF,TRBV7-2
CATSMFDGTGIETQYF,TRBV24-1
CASSHGQGLLTSTVSEQFF,TRBV3-1
CASSFGLAGLSYNEQFF,TRBV12-3/TRBV12-4